This TCR beta chain appears in the sequencing data of a study of CD8+ T cells in alopecia areata. Of note for this clone: Antigen specificity is unknown.

Study-wide results and caveats: Clarity of TCR sharing across patients fell short of that in mice, possibly HLA-related.

Sequencing templates came from extracted RNA that was reverse transcribed into cDNA. Method: immunoSEQ multiplex PCR; TCRdb's copy keeps in-frame clones and lacks some. The repertoire has about 200,000 clones, about 64% of them found once; the top ten carry more than 3.5%. Treatment meaning: oral pan-JAK inhibitor, 5-10 mg twice daily. This sequence was found in a human donor with alopecia areata. Sequenced here: CD4+ T cells sorted from blood, sampled at week 4, from a patient treated with tofacitinib.

The CDR3 is CASSPRPSGGRDNEQFF. CDR3 in DNA: TGCGCCAGCAGCCCCCGACCTAGCGGGGGAAGGGACAATGAGCAGTTCTTC. The chain uses TRBV5-1 and TRBJ2-1; 10 positions agree with TRBD2. The CDR3 is 17 amino acids. The germline CDR1 and CDR2 sequences are SGHRS and YFSETQ. V trimming: 4 bases; J trimming: 5 bases; junction bases outside the gene matches: 12.